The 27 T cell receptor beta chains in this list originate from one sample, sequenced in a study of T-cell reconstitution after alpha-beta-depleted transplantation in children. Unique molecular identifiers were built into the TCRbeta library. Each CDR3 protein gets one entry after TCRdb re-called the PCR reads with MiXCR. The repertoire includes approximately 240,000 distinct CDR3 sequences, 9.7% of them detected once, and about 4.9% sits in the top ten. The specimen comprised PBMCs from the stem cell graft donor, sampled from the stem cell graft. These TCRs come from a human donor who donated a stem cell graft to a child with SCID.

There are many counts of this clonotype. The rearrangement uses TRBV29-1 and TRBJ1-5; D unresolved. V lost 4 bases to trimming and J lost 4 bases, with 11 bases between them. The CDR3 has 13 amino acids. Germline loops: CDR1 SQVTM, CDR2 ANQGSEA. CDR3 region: CSVGSFSNQPQHF. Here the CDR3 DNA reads TGCAGCGTTGGAAGTTTTAGTAATCAGCCCCAGCATTTT.

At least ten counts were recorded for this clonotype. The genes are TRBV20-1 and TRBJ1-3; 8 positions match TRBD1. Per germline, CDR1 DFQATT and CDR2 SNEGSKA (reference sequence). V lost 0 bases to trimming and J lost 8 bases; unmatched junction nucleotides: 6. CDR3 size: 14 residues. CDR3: CSARDHRGWDTIYF. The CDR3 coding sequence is TGCAGTGCTAGAGATCACAGGGGGTGGGACACCATATATTTT.

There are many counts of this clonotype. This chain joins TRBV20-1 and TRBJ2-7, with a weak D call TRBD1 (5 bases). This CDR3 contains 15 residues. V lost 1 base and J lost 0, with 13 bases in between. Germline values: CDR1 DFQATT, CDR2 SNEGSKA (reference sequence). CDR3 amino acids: CSARGGPRPSYEQYF. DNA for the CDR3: TGCAGTGCTAGAGGGGGCCCGAGGCCCTCCTACGAGCAGTACTTC.

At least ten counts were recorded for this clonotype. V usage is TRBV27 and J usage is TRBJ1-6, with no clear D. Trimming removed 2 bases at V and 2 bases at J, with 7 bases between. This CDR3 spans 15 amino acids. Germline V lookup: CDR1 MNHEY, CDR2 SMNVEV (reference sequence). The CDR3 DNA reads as TGTGCCAGCAGTTTAGGCGGACCCTATAATTCACCCCTCCACTTT. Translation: CASSLGGPYNSPLHF.

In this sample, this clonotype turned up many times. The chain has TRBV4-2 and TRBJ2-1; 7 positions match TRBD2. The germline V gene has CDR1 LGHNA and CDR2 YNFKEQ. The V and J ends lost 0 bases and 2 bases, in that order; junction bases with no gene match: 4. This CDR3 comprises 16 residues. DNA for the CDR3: TGTGCCAGCAGCCAAGAGACCGGGACTACCTACAATGAGCAGTTCTTC. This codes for CASSQETGTTYNEQFF.

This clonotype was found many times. In DNA form, the CDR3 reads TGTGCCAGCAGCGCCCCTGGGCCCGGACAGGGTGGTACCGGGGAGCTGTTTTTT. Protein product: CASSAPGPGQGGTGELFF. This rearrangement joins TRBV2 to TRBJ2-2; TRBD1 agrees at 8 bases. In germline, CDR1 is SNHLY, CDR2 FYNNEI. J lost 5 bases, V lost 6 bases, and 17 bases had no gene match. The CDR3 has 18 amino acids.

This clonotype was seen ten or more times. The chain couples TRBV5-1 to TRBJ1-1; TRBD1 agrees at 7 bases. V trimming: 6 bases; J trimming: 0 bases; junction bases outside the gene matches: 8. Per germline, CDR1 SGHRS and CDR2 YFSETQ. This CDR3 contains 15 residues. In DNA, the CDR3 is TGCGCCAGCATCGAGACAGGGAACATGAACACTGAAGCTTTCTTT. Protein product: CASIETGNMNTEAFF.

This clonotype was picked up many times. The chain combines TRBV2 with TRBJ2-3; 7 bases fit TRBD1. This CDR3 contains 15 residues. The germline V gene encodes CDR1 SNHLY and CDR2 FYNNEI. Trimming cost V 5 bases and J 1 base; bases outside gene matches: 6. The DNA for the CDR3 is TGTGCCAGCAGTTCAGACAGGGCCGGCACAGATACGCAGTATTTT. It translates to CASSSDRAGTDTQYF. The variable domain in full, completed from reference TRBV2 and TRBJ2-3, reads EPEVTQTPSHQVTQMGQEVILRCVPISNHLYFYWYRQILGQKVEFLVSFYNNEISEKSEIFDDQFSVERPDGSNFTLKIRSTKLEDSAMYFCASSSDRAGTDTQYFGPGTRLTVL.

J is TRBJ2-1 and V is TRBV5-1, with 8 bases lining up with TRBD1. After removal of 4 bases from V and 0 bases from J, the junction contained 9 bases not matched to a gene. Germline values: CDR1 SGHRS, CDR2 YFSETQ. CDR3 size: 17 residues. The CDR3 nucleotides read TGCGCCAGCAGCGGCAGGGGGCGATCCTTCTCCTACAATGAGCAGTTCTTC. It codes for CASSGRGRSFSYNEQFF.

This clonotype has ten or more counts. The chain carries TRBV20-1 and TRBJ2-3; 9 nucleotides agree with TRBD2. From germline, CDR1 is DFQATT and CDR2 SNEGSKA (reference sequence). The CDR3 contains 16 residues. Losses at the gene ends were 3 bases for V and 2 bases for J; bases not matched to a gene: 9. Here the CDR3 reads CSASVPQRGATDTQYF. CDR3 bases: TGCAGTGCTAGTGTCCCCCAGCGGGGGGCCACAGATACGCAGTATTTT.

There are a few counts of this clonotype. CDR3 residues: CASSLGLAGTNTGELFF. CDR3 DNA sequence: TGTGCCAGCAGCTTGGGACTAGCGGGGACGAACACCGGGGAGCTGTTTTTT. The gene calls are TRBV5-6 and TRBJ2-2; 11 bases align to TRBD2. This CDR3 contains 17 residues. With 0 bases clipped from V and 0 bases from J, the junction kept 1 base outside the gene matches. Per germline, CDR1 SGHDT and CDR2 YYEEEE.

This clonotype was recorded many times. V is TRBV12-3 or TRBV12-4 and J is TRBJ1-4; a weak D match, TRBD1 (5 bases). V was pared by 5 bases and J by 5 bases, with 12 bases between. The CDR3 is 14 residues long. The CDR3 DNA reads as TGTGCCAGCAGTCTCAGGGTGGGGAATGAAAAACTGTTTTTT. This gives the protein CASSLRVGNEKLFF.

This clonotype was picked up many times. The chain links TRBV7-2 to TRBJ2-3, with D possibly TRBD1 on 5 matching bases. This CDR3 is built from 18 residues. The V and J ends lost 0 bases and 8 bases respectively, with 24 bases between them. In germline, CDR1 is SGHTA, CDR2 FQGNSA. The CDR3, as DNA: TGTGCCAGCAGCTTAGCGTTAGTACGGGCAGGGAAGGGGTCTACGCAGTATTTT. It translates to CASSLALVRAGKGSTQYF.

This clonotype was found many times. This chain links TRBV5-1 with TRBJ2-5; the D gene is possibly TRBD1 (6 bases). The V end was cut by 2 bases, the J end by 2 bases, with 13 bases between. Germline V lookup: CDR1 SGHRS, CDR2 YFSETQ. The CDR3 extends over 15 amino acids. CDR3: CASSFYPTGQETQYF. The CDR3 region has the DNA TGCGCCAGCAGCTTTTACCCGACAGGTCAAGAGACCCAGTACTTC.

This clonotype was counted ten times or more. The CDR3 is CASSYSGEKLFF. The CDR3 nucleotides read TGTGCCAGCAGTTACTCTGGAGAAAAACTGTTTTTT. V is TRBV6-6 and J is TRBJ1-4; no clear D gene. Trimming removed 0 bases from V and 8 bases from J, with 4 bases in between. The CDR3 is 12 amino acids. Germline loops: CDR1 MNHNY, CDR2 SVGAGI (reference sequence).

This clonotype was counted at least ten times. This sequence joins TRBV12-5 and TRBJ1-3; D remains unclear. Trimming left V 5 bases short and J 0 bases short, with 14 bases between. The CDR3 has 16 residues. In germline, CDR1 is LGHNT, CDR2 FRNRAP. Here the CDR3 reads CASGPGFEFSGNTIYF. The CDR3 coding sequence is TGTGCTAGTGGTCCGGGCTTTGAGTTCTCTGGAAACACCATATATTTT.

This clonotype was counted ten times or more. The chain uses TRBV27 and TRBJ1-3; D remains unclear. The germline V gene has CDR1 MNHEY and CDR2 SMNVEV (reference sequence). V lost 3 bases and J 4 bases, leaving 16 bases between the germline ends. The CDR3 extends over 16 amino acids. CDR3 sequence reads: CASSFTVEIHGNTIYF. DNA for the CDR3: TGTGCCAGCAGTTTCACAGTAGAGATACACGGAAACACCATATATTTT.

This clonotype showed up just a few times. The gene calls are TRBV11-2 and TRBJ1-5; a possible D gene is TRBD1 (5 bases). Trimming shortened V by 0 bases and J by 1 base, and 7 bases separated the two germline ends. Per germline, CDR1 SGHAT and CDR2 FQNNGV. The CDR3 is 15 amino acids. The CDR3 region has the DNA TGTGCCAGCAGCTTAGAGGCAGGGAGCAATCAGCCCCAGCATTTT. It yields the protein CASSLEAGSNQPQHF.

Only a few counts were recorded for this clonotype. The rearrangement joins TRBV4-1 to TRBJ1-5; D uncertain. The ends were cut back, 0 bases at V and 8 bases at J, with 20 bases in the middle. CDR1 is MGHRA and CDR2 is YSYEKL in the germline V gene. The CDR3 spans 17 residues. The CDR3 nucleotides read TGCGCCAGCAGCCAAGATGCCCCTGAAGGAGGGAAGGAGCCCCAGCATTTT. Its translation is CASSQDAPEGGKEPQHF.

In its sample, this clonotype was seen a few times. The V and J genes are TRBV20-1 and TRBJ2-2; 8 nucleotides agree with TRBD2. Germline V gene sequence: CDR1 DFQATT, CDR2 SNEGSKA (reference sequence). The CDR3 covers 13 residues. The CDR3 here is CSGGLDEVGELFF. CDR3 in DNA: TGCAGCGGGGGACTAGATGAAGTCGGGGAGCTGTTTTTT.

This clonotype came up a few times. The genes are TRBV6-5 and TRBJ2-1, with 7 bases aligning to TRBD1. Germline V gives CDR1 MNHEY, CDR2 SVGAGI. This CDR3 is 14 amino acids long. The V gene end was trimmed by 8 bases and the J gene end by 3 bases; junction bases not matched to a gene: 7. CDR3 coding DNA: TGTGCCAGCCGATCCGGGACAGACTACAATGAGCAGTTCTTC. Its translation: CASRSGTDYNEQFF.

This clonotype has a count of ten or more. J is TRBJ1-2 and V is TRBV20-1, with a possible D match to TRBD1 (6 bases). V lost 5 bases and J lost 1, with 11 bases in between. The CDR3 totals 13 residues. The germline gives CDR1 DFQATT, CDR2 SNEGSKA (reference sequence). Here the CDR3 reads CSAPDSLNYGYTF. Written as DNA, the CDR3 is TGCAGTGCTCCGGACAGCCTTAACTATGGCTACACCTTC.

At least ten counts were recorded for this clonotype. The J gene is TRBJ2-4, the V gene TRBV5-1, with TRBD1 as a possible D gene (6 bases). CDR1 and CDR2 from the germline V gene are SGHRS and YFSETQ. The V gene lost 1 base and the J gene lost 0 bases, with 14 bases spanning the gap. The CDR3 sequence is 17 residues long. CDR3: CASSLSGVGLAKNIQYF. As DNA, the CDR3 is TGCGCCAGCAGCTTGTCAGGGGTCGGCTTAGCCAAAAACATTCAGTACTTC. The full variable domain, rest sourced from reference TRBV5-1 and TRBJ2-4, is KAGVTQTPRYLIKTRGQQVTLSCSPISGHRSVSWYQQTPGQGLQFLFEYFSETQRNKGNFPGRFSGRQFSNSRSEMNVSTLELGDSALYLCASSLSGVGLAKNIQYFGAGTRLSVL.

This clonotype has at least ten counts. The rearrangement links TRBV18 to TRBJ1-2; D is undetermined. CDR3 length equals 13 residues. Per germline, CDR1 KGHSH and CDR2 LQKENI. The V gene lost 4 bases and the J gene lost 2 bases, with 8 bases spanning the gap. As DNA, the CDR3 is TGTGCCAGCTCACAACAAACCAACTATGGCTACACCTTC. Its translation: CASSQQTNYGYTF.

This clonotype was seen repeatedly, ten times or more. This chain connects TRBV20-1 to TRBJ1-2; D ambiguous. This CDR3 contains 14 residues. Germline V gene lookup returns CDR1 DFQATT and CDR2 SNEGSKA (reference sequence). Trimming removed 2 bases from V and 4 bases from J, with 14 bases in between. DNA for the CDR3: TGCAGTGCTAGACGGACGGAGTCCCCCTATGGCTACACCTTC. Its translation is CSARRTESPYGYTF.

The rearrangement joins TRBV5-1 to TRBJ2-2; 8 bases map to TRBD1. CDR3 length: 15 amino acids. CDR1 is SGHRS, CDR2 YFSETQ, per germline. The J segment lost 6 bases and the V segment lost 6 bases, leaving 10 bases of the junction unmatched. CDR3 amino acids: CASIDGTGRSGELFF. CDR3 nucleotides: TGCGCCAGCATCGACGGGACAGGAAGGTCCGGGGAGCTGTTTTTT.

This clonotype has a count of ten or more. CDR3 nucleotide sequence: TGCGCCAGCAGCTTGTCCGTTTCAAACTATGGCTACACCTTC. The encoded protein is CASSLSVSNYGYTF. The chain couples TRBV5-1 to TRBJ1-2; D gene unclear. Between the trimmed V and J ends, which lost 1 base and 2 bases, there was a span of 9 bases. Germline values: CDR1 SGHRS, CDR2 YFSETQ. The length of the CDR3 is 14 residues.